Shown below are 22 T cell receptor beta chains from a single sample sequenced in a study of cytomegalovirus exposure and HLA in healthy donors. The PCR used 60 Vbeta and 13 Jbeta primers. The assay was immunoSEQ multiplex PCR, and TCRdb's table has in-frame clones only and misses some. The table records about 86,000 clones, 70% to 80% of them present only once. Sequencing input: PBMCs. These receptors were taken from a man in his 60s in good health and CMV-seronegative.

This chain connects TRBV19 to TRBJ1-1; the D gene is possibly TRBD1 (6 bases). Trimming pared 6 bases from V and 4 bases from J, leaving 15 bases between. Germline V gives CDR1 LNHDA, CDR2 SQIVND (reference sequence). CDR3 length equals 14 residues. The CDR3 loop reads CASRSGDGFTEAFF. The CDR3 bases are TGTGCCAGTAGGTCAGGGGATGGTTTCACTGAAGCTTTCTTT.

This clone was observed a few times. The rearrangement links TRBV19 to TRBJ1-1; 7 positions agree with TRBD1. Germline-derived CDR1 and CDR2 are LNHDA and SQIVND (reference sequence). With 4 bases clipped from V and 4 bases from J, the junction kept 6 bases outside the gene matches. This CDR3 is built from 14 residues. The CDR3 reads CASSTRQGTTEAFF. Here the CDR3 DNA reads TGTGCCAGTAGTACCCGACAGGGCACCACTGAAGCTTTCTTT.

This clone has more than one count but fewer than ten. The J gene is TRBJ2-7, the V gene TRBV25-1; D is uncertain. V dropped 7 bases and J dropped 3 bases, with 7 bases sitting between them. The CDR3 loop spans 11 amino acids. Looked up from germline, CDR1 is MGHDK and CDR2 is SYGVNS. CDR3 sequence reads: CASNYGYEQYF. The CDR3 region has the DNA TGTGCCAGCAACTACGGCTACGAGCAGTACTTC.

The chain is built from TRBV29-1 and TRBJ2-7; TRBD2 aligns across 12 bases. Trimming removed 5 bases from V and 4 bases from J; junction bases left unmatched: 3. The germline CDR1 and CDR2 sequences are SQVTM and ANQGSEA. The CDR3 consists of 13 residues. CDR3 nucleotide sequence: TGCAGCGTTAGGACTAGCGGGGTATACGAGCAGTACTTC. Protein: CSVRTSGVYEQYF.

This clone was seen a handful of times. The chain has TRBV19 and TRBJ2-3; 9 nucleotides align to TRBD1. CDR3 size: 15 residues. Germline CDR1 is LNHDA and CDR2 is SQIVND (reference sequence). V was pared by 6 bases and J by 1 base, with 5 bases of the junction left unmatched. The CDR3 loop is CASRDRGPRTDTQYF. For the CDR3, the DNA is TGTGCCAGTAGGGACAGGGGACCTCGCACAGATACGCAGTATTTT.

This chain's CDR3 is CASSSYSRNEQFF. CDR3 sequence (DNA): TGTGCCAGCAGCTCTTACAGCAGAAATGAGCAGTTCTTC. V is TRBV5-6 and J is TRBJ2-1; D is unresolved. Between the trimmed V and J ends, which lost 3 bases and 7 bases, there was a span of 11 bases. This CDR3 contains 13 residues. CDR1 SGHDT and CDR2 YYEEEE come from the germline V gene.

This clone has only one observation. The CDR3: CASRLAGEKNIQYF. Written as DNA, the CDR3 is TGTGCCAGCAGACTAGCGGGAGAGAAAAACATTCAGTACTTC. The V call is TRBV6-1, the J call TRBJ2-4; 11 bases align to TRBD2. The CDR3 loop spans 14 amino acids. CDR1 and CDR2 from the germline V gene are MNHNS and SASEGT. The junction had 2 bases not matched to a gene; V was cut back by 6 bases and J by 4 bases.

V is TRBV6-6 and J is TRBJ1-1; weak D call: TRBD1 (5 bases). Trimming shortened V by 4 bases and J by 1 base, and 16 bases separated the two germline ends. This CDR3 contains 16 residues. Germline V CDR1 and CDR2: MNHNY, SVGAGI (reference sequence). The CDR3 DNA sequence: TGTGCCAGCAGTTTTAAGTACTTAAGGGGGAACACTGAAGCTTTCTTT. Its protein is CASSFKYLRGNTEAFF.

This chain connects TRBV5-6 to TRBJ2-5; 8 positions match TRBD2. The CDR3 is 16 amino acids. J lost 5 bases, V lost 0 bases, and 9 bases had no gene match. CDR1 and CDR2 from the germline V gene are SGHDT and YYEEEE. CDR3 residues: CASSLAGVAGTETQYF. The CDR3 DNA is TGTGCCAGCAGCTTGGCCGGGGTAGCGGGGACGGAGACCCAGTACTTC.

J is TRBJ1-2 and V is TRBV7-6, with a weak D call TRBD1 (6 bases). From germline, CDR1 is SGHVS and CDR2 FNYEAQ. Trimming cost V 3 bases and J 5 bases, with 10 bases left between them. The CDR3 has 13 residues. The CDR3 DNA sequence: TGTGCCAGCAGCTTGGGCACAGGGTATGGCTACACCTTC. Its protein product is CASSLGTGYGYTF.

This chain links TRBV7-8 with TRBJ1-1; the match to TRBD1 covers 7 bases. Germline lookup yields CDR1 SGHVS and CDR2 FQNEAQ. CDR3 length: 15 residues. V was pared by 5 bases and J by 3 bases, with 9 bases of the junction left unmatched. This CDR3 is CASSQRTGRDTEAFF. DNA for the CDR3: TGTGCCAGCAGCCAACGGACAGGTAGAGACACTGAAGCTTTCTTT.

The rearrangement links TRBV5-4 to TRBJ2-1; D possibly corresponds to TRBD2 (6 bases). The CDR3 has 14 residues. V dropped 4 bases and J dropped 10 bases, with 18 bases sitting between them. CDR1 SGHNT and CDR2 YYREEE come from the germline V gene (reference sequence). For the CDR3, the DNA is TGTGCCAGCAGCGTGGGTGATGGAGGGAGGGAGCAGTTCTTC. Translated: CASSVGDGGREQFF. Full variable domain (rest looked up from reference TRBV5-4 and TRBJ2-1): ETGVTQSPTHLIKTRGQQVTLRCSSQSGHNTVSWYQQALGQGPQFIFQYYREEENGRGNFPPRFSGLQFPNYSSELNVNALELDDSALYLCASSVGDGGREQFFGPGTRLTVL.

V gene TRBV29-1 combines with J gene TRBJ1-1, with unresolved D. There are 11 residues in the CDR3. Germline assignment: CDR1 SQVTM and CDR2 ANQGSEA. Trimming removed 6 bases from V and 6 bases from J, with 11 bases in between. CDR3 amino acids: CSVANYAEAFF. CDR3 nucleotides: TGCAGCGTCGCCAACTACGCTGAAGCTTTCTTT. Together with reference TRBV29-1 and TRBJ1-1, the CDR3 gives the full variable domain: SAVISQKPSRDICQRGTSLTIQCQVDSQVTMMFWYRQQPGQSLTLIATANQGSEATYESGFVIDKFPISRPNLTFSTLTVSNMSPEDSSIYLCSVANYAEAFFGQGTRLTVV.

There are a few counts of this clone. The V and J genes are TRBV29-1 and TRBJ2-3; D gene ambiguous. The V gene's germline CDR1 is SQVTM and CDR2 ANQGSEA. CDR3 length: 13 amino acids. The V and J ends lost 3 bases and 0 bases respectively, with 7 bases between them. The CDR3 reads CSVEAESTDTQYF. The CDR3 DNA is TGCAGCGTTGAGGCGGAAAGCACAGATACGCAGTATTTT.

This clone has more than one count but fewer than ten. The J gene is TRBJ2-7, the V gene TRBV28; D is perhaps TRBD2 (8 bases). The germline V and J ends were trimmed by 5 bases and 6 bases, with 23 bases remaining between them. The CDR3 runs 16 residues. CDR1 is MDHEN, CDR2 SYDVKM, per germline. The CDR3 protein is CASSPGGRQGSGEQYF. The DNA for the CDR3 is TGTGCCAGCAGTCCGGGGGGGCGACAGGGCAGCGGCGAGCAGTACTTC.

This sequence joins TRBV7-2 and TRBJ2-1; 9 bases are shared with TRBD1. V lost 4 bases, J lost 10 bases, and 8 bases stayed unmatched. CDR3 length: 14 amino acids. Germline CDR1 is SGHTA and CDR2 is FQGNSA. CDR3: CASSSGTGRDEQFF. The CDR3 DNA reads as TGTGCCAGCAGCTCCGGGACAGGGAGAGACGAGCAGTTCTTC. Full variable domain (remainder filled in from reference TRBV7-2 and TRBJ2-1): GAGVSQSPSNKVTEKGKDVELRCDPISGHTALYWYRQSLGQGLEFLIYFQGNSAPDKSGLPSDRFSAERTGGSVSTLTIQRTQQEDSAVYLCASSSGTGRDEQFFGPGTRLTVL.

The genes are TRBV4-3 and TRBJ2-1, with 7 positions matching TRBD1. CDR3 length: 16 residues. Germline lookup yields CDR1 LGHNA and CDR2 YSLEER. The junction had 8 bases not matched to a gene; V was cut back by 0 bases and J by 6 bases. Written as DNA, the CDR3 is TGCGCCAGCAGCCAAGAATGGCGGGCAGGGGGCAATGAGCAGTTCTTC. It is translated as CASSQEWRAGGNEQFF.

V is TRBV19 and J is TRBJ1-1; 8 bases agree with TRBD1. The germline CDR1 and CDR2 sequences are LNHDA and SQIVND (reference sequence). This CDR3 comprises 14 residues. The J segment lost 3 bases and the V segment lost 5 bases, leaving 5 bases of the junction unmatched. Here the CDR3 DNA reads TGTGCCAGTAGTGTGACAGGGGAGGACACTGAAGCTTTCTTT. Its protein is CASSVTGEDTEAFF. The full variable domain, completed using reference TRBV19 and TRBJ1-1, is DGGITQSPKYLFRKEGQNVTLSCEQNLNHDAMYWYRQDPGQGLRLIYYSQIVNDFQKGDIAEGYSVSREKKESFPLTVTSAQKNPTAFYLCASSVTGEDTEAFFGQGTRLTVV.

Notes on this clone: The limits of the CDR3 on the DNA are not certain, so only TCRdb's listed CDR3 is given. The CDR3 loop is CASSFGEGLSGNTIYF. V is TRBV19 and J is TRBJ1-3. The germline V gene encodes CDR1 LNHDA and CDR2 SQIVND (reference sequence). The CDR3 is made up of 16 amino acids, end residues included.

The chain has TRBV28 and TRBJ2-7, with D possibly matching TRBD1 (7 bases). V lost 5 bases and J 3 bases, leaving 17 bases between the germline ends. CDR1 MDHEN and CDR2 SYDVKM come from the germline V gene. The CDR3 consists of 15 residues. This CDR3 reads CASSTQGGIDYEQYF. CDR3 bases: TGTGCCAGCAGTACCCAGGGGGGAATTGACTACGAGCAGTACTTC.

The rearrangement uses TRBV28 and TRBJ2-4, with D perhaps matching TRBD1 (6 bases). Germline V gene sequence: CDR1 MDHEN, CDR2 SYDVKM. The germline V and J ends were trimmed by 6 bases and 3 bases, with 21 bases remaining between them. The CDR3 spans 17 residues. The CDR3 coding sequence is TGTGCCAGCAGCCCCGAGTACAGGGAGTTGGACAAAAACATTCAGTACTTC. Its protein product is CASSPEYRELDKNIQYF.

There are a few counts of this clone. The V and J genes are TRBV5-4 and TRBJ1-1; perhaps TRBD1 as D (6 bases). The CDR3 extends over 15 amino acids. From germline, CDR1 is SGHNT and CDR2 YYREEE (reference sequence). V was pared by 4 bases and J by 4 bases, with 17 bases between. This CDR3 reads CASSSDVGAPTEAFF. CDR3 nucleotides: TGTGCCAGCAGCAGTGATGTGGGGGCGCCCACTGAAGCTTTCTTT.